This T cell receptor (beta chain) was sequenced in a study of T-cell reconstitution after alpha-beta-depleted transplantation in children. This clonotype was recorded a few times. Unique molecular identifiers were incorporated when the TCRbeta library was constructed. TCRdb fed the PCR reads into MiXCR, producing one record per CDR3 protein. Among around 340,000 distinct CDR3 sequences listed, 13% were seen once. The CDR3 consists of 15 residues. In germline, CDR1 is LNHNV, CDR2 YYDKDF (reference sequence). V was pared by 1 base and J by 0 bases, with 7 bases between. V usage is TRBV15 and J usage is TRBJ1-5; D ambiguous. This clonotype was sampled from a human donor who donated a stem cell graft to a child with Fanconi anemia. The sample was PBMCs, taken from the stem cell graft. CDR3 sequence (DNA): TGTGCCACCAGCAGAGTTGGGTTTAGCAATCAGCCCCAGCATTTT. Translating gives CATSRVGFSNQPQHF.